Sequencing of this T cell receptor (beta chain) was carried out in a study of shared clonotypes between healthy human individuals. Details on this clone: Its antigen is not identified.

Healthy and HIV-negative, the adult donors had no recent acute infections or vaccinations. Subsets obtained from CD4+ cells comprised CD45RA+ naive and CD45RA-negative memory cells. This table comes from immunoSEQ multiplex PCR, and its TCRdb copy is limited to in-frame clones, with some not included. The table includes hundreds of thousands of clones, around 78% detected once. Germline-derived CDR1 and CDR2 are MDHEN and SYDVKM. The CDR3 has 14 amino acids. V shed 6 bases and J shed 0 bases, with 9 bases lying between them. General study results and limits: Generally, naive subsets came out with larger estimated richness than memory subsets.

This receptor was taken from a woman aged 25 to 39 in good health. The chain employs TRBV28 and TRBJ2-1, with TRBD1 as a possible D gene (5 bases). The sequenced material came from memory CD4+ T cells sorted from blood. This sample's subset: CD45RA-negative fraction. The CDR3 DNA is TGTGCCAGCAGAACCGGACACTCCTACAATGAGCAGTTCTTC. Encoded protein: CASRTGHSYNEQFF.